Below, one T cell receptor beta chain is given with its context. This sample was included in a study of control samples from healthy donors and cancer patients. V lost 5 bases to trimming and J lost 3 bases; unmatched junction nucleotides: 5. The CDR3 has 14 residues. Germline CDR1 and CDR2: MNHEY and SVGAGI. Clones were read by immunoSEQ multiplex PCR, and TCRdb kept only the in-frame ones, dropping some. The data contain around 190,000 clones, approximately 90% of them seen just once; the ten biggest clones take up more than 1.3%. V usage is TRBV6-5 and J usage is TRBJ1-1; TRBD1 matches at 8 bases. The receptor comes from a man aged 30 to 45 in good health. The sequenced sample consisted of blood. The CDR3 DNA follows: TGTGCCAGCAGTCGTGACAGGGGTGACACTGAAGCTTTCTTT. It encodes CASSRDRGDTEAFF.